This record concerns one T cell receptor beta chain sequence. Antigen unknown. The CDR3 has 15 amino acids. The germline V gene has CDR1 SGHKS and CDR2 YYEKEE (reference sequence). The ends were cut back, 0 bases at V and 3 bases at J, with 12 bases in the middle. These data belong to a study of human T cells and chemical hapten exposure. Study summary: Patches that contained 0.01% DPC were applied to the upper back and read at 6 days. Slight volume differences across pooled libraries mainly accounted for varying per-sample TCR yields. Study-level points and caveats: TCRs at high frequency, those above 1 in 1000, did not change with DPC sensitization.

Time point given: pre-sensitization, week 0. Treatment defined: therapeutic diphenylcyclopropenone sensitization with weekly scalp DPC. Individual cDNA molecules in this library carried unique molecular identifiers. TCRdb recomputed calls from the RACE reads with MiXCR, one row per CDR3 protein. The repertoire holds tens of thousands of distinct CDR3 sequences, with around 7% as singletons. This clonotype originated in a woman in her twenties or thirties with alopecia areata. Some clones in this sample may be carry-over from other donors' samples. The chain couples TRBV5-5 to TRBJ1-1; D is unclear. Sequencing used whole blood, obtained in connection with sensitization to the hapten diphenylcyclopropenone (DPC). The CDR3 reads CASSLVPRADTEAFF. CDR3 nucleotides: TGTGCCAGCAGCTTGGTACCGAGGGCGGACACTGAAGCTTTCTTT.